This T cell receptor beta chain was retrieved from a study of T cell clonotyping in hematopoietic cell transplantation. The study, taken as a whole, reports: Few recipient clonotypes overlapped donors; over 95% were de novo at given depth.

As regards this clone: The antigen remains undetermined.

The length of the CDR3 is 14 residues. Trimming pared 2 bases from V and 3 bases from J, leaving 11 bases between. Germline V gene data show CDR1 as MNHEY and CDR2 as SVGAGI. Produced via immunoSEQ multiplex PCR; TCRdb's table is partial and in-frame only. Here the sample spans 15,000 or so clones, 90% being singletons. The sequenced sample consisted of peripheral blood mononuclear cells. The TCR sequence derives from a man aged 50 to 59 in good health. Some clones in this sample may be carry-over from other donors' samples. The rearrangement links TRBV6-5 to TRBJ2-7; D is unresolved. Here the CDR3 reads CASSYRRMNYEQYF. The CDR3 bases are TGTGCCAGCAGTTACAGACGGATGAACTACGAGCAGTACTTC.